These 20 T cell receptor beta chains were all obtained from the same sample, sequenced in a study of blood T cells in healthy people across ages. For the second PCR, which ran for 7 to 11 cycles, a sample-barcoded 5' primer and a J-beta primer mix were used. TCRdb redid the calling of the 5' RACE reads with MiXCR, one entry per CDR3 protein. The sample holds hundreds of thousands of distinct CDR3 sequences, about half seen once. The sequenced material came from blood. The receptors come from a woman aged 55-70 years in good health.

The chain links TRBV27 to TRBJ2-7; 8 bases map to TRBD1. Losses at the gene ends were 1 base for V and 3 bases for J; bases not matched to a gene: 2. Germline V gene data show CDR1 as MNHEY and CDR2 as SMNVEV (reference sequence). The CDR3 contains 14 residues. CDR3: CASSLYTGGYEQYF. CDR3 nucleotides: TGTGCCAGCAGTTTATATACAGGGGGCTACGAGCAGTACTTC.

This chain uses TRBV10-1 with TRBJ2-7; 14 bases line up with TRBD2. CDR1 WNHNN and CDR2 SYGVQD come from the germline V gene (reference sequence). The CDR3 covers 15 residues. Trimming took 6 bases from V and 6 from J; bases not matched to a gene: 7. The CDR3 DNA follows: TGCGCCAGCAGCCCGGGACTAGCGGGAGTATGCGAGCAGTACTTC. Its protein product is CASSPGLAGVCEQYF.

This rearrangement joins TRBV9 to TRBJ2-2; possible D gene TRBD1, 6 bases. Germline assignment: CDR1 SGDLS and CDR2 YYNGEE. CDR3 length: 15 amino acids. Trimming removed 4 bases at V and 7 bases at J, with 17 bases between. The CDR3 reads CASSPTQGRNGELFF. CDR3 nucleotide sequence: TGTGCCAGCAGCCCAACACAGGGACGAAACGGGGAGCTGTTTTTT. Full variable domain (missing parts from reference TRBV9 and TRBJ2-2): DSGVTQTPKHLITATGQRVTLRCSPRSGDLSVYWYQQSLDQGLQFLIQYYNGEERAKGNILERFSAQQFPDLHSELNLSSLELGDSALYFCASSPTQGRNGELFFGEGSRLTVL.

This chain uses TRBV29-1 with TRBJ1-2; D gene ambiguous. Germline V gene data show CDR1 as SQVTM and CDR2 as ANQGSEA. Trimming pared 3 bases from V and 3 bases from J, leaving 14 bases between. The CDR3 consists of 14 residues. CDR3 residues: CSVEPRPRDYGYTF. CDR3 bases: TGCAGCGTTGAGCCCCGGCCTAGGGACTATGGCTACACCTTC.

This clonotype was seen once. V and J are TRBV4-3 and TRBJ1-3, with a possible D match to TRBD1 (6 bases). Germline V CDR1 and CDR2: LGHNA, YSLEER. CDR3 length: 15 residues. The V end was cut by 0 bases, the J end by 7 bases, with 13 bases between. The CDR3, as DNA: TGCGCCAGCAGCCAAGATAACGGGGGCGTGAACACCATATATTTT. Translating it yields CASSQDNGGVNTIYF.

V gene TRBV28 combines with J gene TRBJ1-5, with no clear D. From germline, CDR1 is MDHEN and CDR2 SYDVKM. V gave up 2 bases and J gave up 7 bases, with 9 bases separating them. The CDR3 runs 13 residues. Here the CDR3 reads CASSLPVGQPQHF. The DNA of the CDR3 is TGTGCCAGCAGTTTACCTGTTGGGCAGCCCCAGCATTTT.

This rearrangement joins TRBV20-1 to TRBJ1-1, with 9 bases identical to TRBD1. Germline V CDR1 and CDR2: DFQATT, SNEGSKA (reference sequence). Trimming cost V 8 bases and J 0 bases; bases outside gene matches: 7. The length of the CDR3 is 14 residues. CDR3 region: CSSDRGFMNTEAFF. The CDR3 DNA sequence: TGCAGTTCTGACAGGGGGTTTATGAACACTGAAGCTTTCTTT.

As for this clonotype: A read error may produce the germline difference seen at one junction end. CDR3 protein: CASSQDRLAGVDCERFF. The CDR3 DNA is TGTGCCAGCAGCCAAGATCGGCTAGCGGGAGTGGATTGTGAGCGGTTCTTC. The chain combines TRBV3-1 with TRBJ2-1; 10 nucleotides match TRBD2. CDR3 length: 17 residues. Germline-derived CDR1 and CDR2 are LGHDT and YNNKEL (reference sequence).

The chain combines TRBV7-8 with TRBJ2-1; TRBD2 agrees at 8 bases. The V segment lost 8 bases and the J segment 3 bases; nucleotides outside the gene matches: 12. This CDR3 has 16 amino acids. Germline assignment: CDR1 SGHVS and CDR2 FQNEAQ. CDR3 DNA sequence: TGTGCCAGCTATGGATTAGCGGGAATATTCTACAATGAGCAGTTCTTC. Its translation: CASYGLAGIFYNEQFF.

The sample holds a few counts of this clonotype. V and J are TRBV7-2 and TRBJ2-1, with D tentatively TRBD1 (5 bases). The V and J ends lost 0 bases and 4 bases respectively, with 10 bases between them. Germline V gene lookup returns CDR1 SGHTA and CDR2 FQGNSA. The CDR3 contains 15 residues. The CDR3: CASSLANRGYNEQFF. The CDR3 region has the DNA TGTGCCAGCAGCTTAGCTAATAGGGGATACAATGAGCAGTTCTTC.

The J gene is TRBJ2-5, the V gene TRBV4-3; tentatively, D is TRBD1 (5 bases). The CDR3 length is 15 residues. Looked up from germline, CDR1 is LGHNA and CDR2 is YSLEER. V was cut by 1 base and J by 11 bases, with 20 bases left in between. CDR3: CASSQAVWGSQEQYF. CDR3 coding DNA: TGCGCCAGCAGCCAAGCGGTATGGGGCTCTCAGGAGCAGTACTTC.

This chain links TRBV5-1 with TRBJ2-3; D might be TRBD2 (5 bases). Germline V gives CDR1 SGHRS, CDR2 YFSETQ. The CDR3 consists of 16 residues. The ends were cut back, 3 bases at V and 2 bases at J, with 16 bases in the middle. CDR3 protein: CASSSVTSGPTDTQYF. The CDR3 nucleotides read TGCGCCAGCAGCTCCGTTACCAGCGGTCCCACAGATACGCAGTATTTT.

V and J are TRBV6-6 and TRBJ1-2; 8 positions agree with TRBD1. Germline V CDR1 and CDR2: MNHNY, SVGAGI (reference sequence). V gave up 6 bases and J gave up 6 bases; unmatched junction bases: 9. The CDR3 consists of 14 residues. CDR3 protein: CASSFDRGVDGYTF. The CDR3 DNA is TGTGCCAGCAGCTTCGACAGGGGAGTAGATGGCTACACCTTC.

The table lists this clonotype with many counts. V usage is TRBV12-3 or TRBV12-4 and J usage is TRBJ2-5; tentative D call: TRBD1 (6 bases). Trimming left V 5 bases short and J 4 bases short, with 11 bases between. The CDR3 totals 13 residues. In nucleotides, the CDR3 is TGTGCCAGCAGTGAACAGGGTGGAGAGACCCAGTACTTC. Residues: CASSEQGGETQYF.

This clonotype appeared a single time. This chain joins TRBV20-1 and TRBJ2-1; D tentatively reads TRBD1 or TRBD2 (5 bases each). There are 15 residues in the CDR3. V was clipped by 5 bases and J by 12 bases, with 26 bases between them. Germline V gives CDR1 DFQATT, CDR2 SNEGSKA (reference sequence). For the CDR3, the DNA is TGCAGTGCTCCGGATCCCGGGACCCGGGGAGATACGCAGTTCTTC. Translating it yields CSAPDPGTRGDTQFF.

The chain joins TRBV12-3 or TRBV12-4 to TRBJ1-1, with a possible D match to TRBD1 (5 bases). V lost 6 bases and J 1 base, leaving 15 bases between the germline ends. There are 15 residues in the CDR3. Here the CDR3 reads CASRIFGGSNTEAFF. As DNA, the CDR3 is TGTGCCAGCAGGATCTTTGGGGGATCGAACACTGAAGCTTTCTTT.

This chain links TRBV5-1 with TRBJ1-6, with TRBD1 identical over 7 bases. The CDR3 is 13 residues long. Germline V CDR1 and CDR2: SGHRS, YFSETQ. V was clipped by 3 bases and J by 11 bases; unmatched bases: 5. CDR3 residues: CASSYRGTPPLHF. The CDR3 nucleotides read TGCGCCAGCAGCTACAGGGGTACTCCACCCCTCCACTTT.

V usage is TRBV5-1 and J usage is TRBJ1-2, with a weak D call TRBD1 (5 bases). The CDR3 loop spans 15 amino acids. The V and J ends lost 0 bases and 2 bases respectively, with 11 bases between them. Germline V lookup: CDR1 SGHRS, CDR2 YFSETQ. CDR3 DNA sequence: TGCGCCAGCAGCTTGGGGGACGGGCGGAACTATGGCTACACCTTC. This gives the protein CASSLGDGRNYGYTF. Full variable domain (outside the CDR3, taken from reference TRBV5-1 and TRBJ1-2): KAGVTQTPRYLIKTRGQQVTLSCSPISGHRSVSWYQQTPGQGLQFLFEYFSETQRNKGNFPGRFSGRQFSNSRSEMNVSTLELGDSALYLCASSLGDGRNYGYTFGSGTRLTVV.

This rearrangement joins TRBV29-1 to TRBJ2-5; the D gene is possibly TRBD2 (6 bases). CDR1 and CDR2 from the germline V gene are SQVTM and ANQGSEA. V dropped 4 bases and J dropped 11 bases, with 17 bases sitting between them. CDR3 length: 12 residues. The CDR3 loop reads CSVGGTGREQYF. In DNA form, the CDR3 reads TGCAGCGTTGGCGGCACCGGTCGGGAGCAGTACTTC.

The chain employs TRBV20-1 and TRBJ1-5; unclear D gene. Germline loops: CDR1 DFQATT, CDR2 SNEGSKA (reference sequence). Trimming cost V 3 bases and J 5 bases, with 14 bases left between them. CDR3 size: 14 residues. The CDR3 nucleotides read TGCAGTGCTAGTAAGGACCCCTCTGATCAGCCCCAGCATTTT. It yields the protein CSASKDPSDQPQHF.